This is a list of T cell receptor beta chains from one sample in a study of persistence of HIV-infected CD4 T cells. For these receptors, no antigen is known. Clones were sequenced by immunoSEQ multiplex PCR, and TCRdb holds only the in-frame ones, with some missing. Here the sample spans over 40,000 clones, about 84% being singletons. Here the sequenced sample was CD4+ T cells sorted from PBMCs after roughly 19-hour stimulation, taken from a patient who received antiretroviral therapy. The origin of the receptors is an adult man with HIV who was CMV-seropositive. CDR3s include the opening cysteine and the closing phenylalanine or tryptophan. Fields, in order: J gene, D gene, V gene, clone size, CDR3 protein, CDR3 DNA. A D gene is named only where the DNA matches it firmly. A clone size is listed for some rows: how often the clone was seen (once, few, many), or a class if it is expanded.

TRBJ2-1	-	TRBV14	-	CASSRNEGSEQFF	TGTGCCAGCAGCCGAAACGAGGGCAGTGAGCAGTTCTTC
TRBJ1-3	-	TRBV14	-	CASSQDRGSTIYF	TGTGCCAGCAGCCAAGATCGCGGAAGCACCATATATTTT
TRBJ2-2	-	TRBV12-3/TRBV12-4	-	CASSFTGELFF	TGTGCCAGCAGTTTCACCGGGGAGCTGTTTTTT
TRBJ1-4	-	TRBV15	-	CATSRGQSTNEKLFF	TGTGCCACCAGCAGAGGGCAATCAACTAATGAAAAACTGTTTTTT
TRBJ2-3	TRBD2	TRBV11-3	-	CASSTTSGLQGDTQYF	TGTGCCAGCAGCACTACTAGCGGGCTCCAGGGAGATACGCAGTATTTT
TRBJ2-3	-	TRBV10-3	-	CAISESKGTEYTDTQYF	TGTGCCATCAGTGAGTCTAAGGGGACGGAATACACAGATACGCAGTATTTT
TRBJ1-1	-	TRBV6-5	-	CASLRGREAFF	TGTGCCAGCCTCCGAGGACGGGAAGCTTTCTTT
TRBJ1-5	TRBD1	TRBV7-2	-	CASSLGTTGGRQPQHF	TGTGCCAGCAGCTTAGGGACGACAGGGGGTCGACAGCCCCAGCATTTT
TRBJ2-6	-	TRBV19	few	CASSIDGSSSGANVLTF	TGTGCCAGTAGTATAGACGGTAGTTCATCTGGGGCCAACGTCCTGACTTTC
TRBJ1-6	-	TRBV18	-	CASSPPTGRSISPLHF	TGTGCCAGCTCACCTCCTACCGGACGTTCCATTTCACCCCTCCACTTT
TRBJ2-7	-	TRBV5-6	few	CASSTPQVNYEQYF	TGTGCCAGCAGCACCCCACAGGTAAACTACGAGCAGTACTTC
TRBJ2-3	TRBD2	TRBV19	-	CASSGGLAGHPRTDTQYF	TGTGCCAGTAGCGGGGGACTAGCGGGACACCCGCGCACAGATACGCAGTATTTT
TRBJ1-5	-	TRBV2	-	CASSGTDSNQPQHF	TGTGCCAGCAGTGGGACAGATAGCAATCAGCCCCAGCATTTT
TRBJ2-1	-	TRBV11-3	-	CASSLAVRDNEQFF	TGTGCCAGCAGCTTAGCGGTCCGGGACAATGAGCAGTTCTTC
TRBJ2-3	-	TRBV24-1	-	CATSEMTSTDTQYF	TGTGCCACCAGTGAGATGACTAGCACAGATACGCAGTATTTT
TRBJ2-2	TRBD2	TRBV18	-	CASSQGSGSITGELFF	TGTGCCAGCTCACAGGGTAGCGGGAGTATCACCGGGGAGCTGTTTTTT
TRBJ1-5	TRBD1	TRBV2	few	CASSGTGGLSNQPQHF	TGTGCCAGCAGTGGGACAGGGGGCCTTAGCAATCAGCCCCAGCATTTT
TRBJ1-1	-	TRBV3-1/TRBV3-2	-	CASSQGYQGTEAFF	TGTGCCAGCAGCCAAGGGTACCAGGGAACTGAAGCTTTCTTT
TRBJ1-1	-	TRBV6-5	-	CASTQGKATEAFF	TGTGCCAGCACACAAGGGAAGGCCACTGAAGCTTTCTTT
TRBJ1-5	-	TRBV6-6	-	CASSYSSIGVVQPQHF	TGTGCCAGCAGTTACTCATCAATAGGGGTAGTTCAGCCCCAGCATTTT
TRBJ1-4	-	TRBV6-5	-	CASSLTGGKLFF	TGTGCCAGCAGCCTGACAGGAGGAAAACTGTTTTTT
TRBJ1-3	-	TRBV5-8	-	CASSLGSSRAGNTIYF	TGTGCCAGCAGCTTGGGGAGTTCCAGGGCAGGAAACACCATATATTTT
TRBJ2-1	TRBD2	TRBV7-3	-	CASSLVPTSGRNEQFF	TGTGCCAGCAGCTTAGTCCCCACTAGCGGGAGAAATGAGCAGTTCTTC
TRBJ1-5	TRBD1	TRBV19	few	CASTREGGQGNQPQHF	TGTGCCAGTACGAGGGAGGGGGGACAGGGCAATCAGCCCCAGCATTTT
TRBJ1-4	-	TRBV27	-	CASSLSRAWDEKLFF	TGTGCCAGCAGTTTATCGAGGGCTTGGGATGAAAAACTGTTTTTT
TRBJ1-6	TRBD1	TRBV2	few	CASSAVGTGGRSPLHF	TGTGCCAGCAGTGCGGTAGGGACAGGGGGGAGGTCACCCCTCCACTTT
TRBJ2-3	TRBD1	TRBV27	-	CASSKDRGIDTQYF	TGTGCCAGCAGTAAGGACAGGGGGATAGATACGCAGTATTTT
TRBJ1-2	-	TRBV30	-	CAWIRGGSHYGYTF	TGTGCCTGGATTAGGGGGGGATCCCACTATGGCTACACCTTC
TRBJ1-1	-	TRBV7-8	-	CASSLVGRGGTEAFF	TGTGCCAGCAGCTTAGTCGGACGGGGAGGGACTGAAGCTTTCTTT
TRBJ1-1	-	TRBV28	-	CASSYGIANTEAFF	TGTGCCAGCAGTTACGGGATCGCGAACACTGAAGCTTTCTTT
TRBJ2-2	TRBD1	TRBV6-5	-	CASRLQGANTGELFF	TGTGCCAGCAGGTTACAGGGGGCGAACACCGGGGAGCTGTTTTTT
TRBJ2-5	-	TRBV6-5	-	CASSYSNIGGRKTQYF	TGTGCCAGCAGTTACTCGAACATCGGCGGAAGAAAGACCCAGTACTTC
TRBJ1-2	TRBD1	TRBV29-1	-	CSVEDRGQYGYTF	TGCAGCGTTGAGGACAGGGGGCAATATGGCTACACCTTC
TRBJ1-1	-	TRBV18	-	CASSQIRDTEAFF	TGTGCCAGCTCCCAGATCCGGGACACTGAAGCTTTCTTT
TRBJ1-3	-	TRBV5-1	few	CASSLRRVGTGNTIYF	TGCGCCAGCAGCTTGCGGAGGGTTGGTACTGGAAACACCATATATTTT
TRBJ2-3	TRBD1	TRBV19	few	CASHRGSGTDTQYF	TGTGCCAGTCACAGGGGGTCGGGGACAGATACGCAGTATTTT
TRBJ2-5	TRBD2	TRBV2	-	CASSELAGGRETQYF	TGTGCCAGCAGTGAACTAGCGGGGGGGCGGGAGACCCAGTACTTC
TRBJ2-7	TRBD1	TRBV5-1	-	CASSSGDSYEQYF	TGCGCCAGCAGCTCCGGGGACAGCTACGAGCAGTACTTC
TRBJ1-2	TRBD1	TRBV4-3	-	CASSSQGTGPGGYTF	TGCGCCAGCAGCTCCCAAGGGACAGGGCCTGGGGGCTACACCTTC
TRBJ1-4	-	TRBV3-1/TRBV3-2	-	CASSQVQYLSTNEKLFF	TGTGCCAGCAGCCAAGTGCAGTACCTATCAACTAATGAAAAACTGTTTTTT
TRBJ2-7	TRBD2	TRBV5-4	-	CASSRSGRVDHEQYF	TGTGCCAGCAGCCGTAGCGGGAGGGTGGATCACGAGCAGTACTTC
TRBJ1-2	TRBD1	TRBV3-1/TRBV3-2	-	CASSQGRQGVSLNYGYTF	TGTGCCAGCAGCCAAGGGCGACAGGGGGTTTCGTTAAACTATGGCTACACCTTC
TRBJ1-1	-	TRBV9	-	CASSSRDAAVGSEAFF	TGTGCCAGCAGCTCCCGGGACGCTGCTGTGGGTTCTGAAGCTTTCTTT
TRBJ1-1	-	TRBV7-2	few	CASRPRSGGNTEAFF	TGTGCCAGCAGGCCTAGATCGGGGGGCAACACTGAAGCTTTCTTT